These 14 T cell receptor beta chains were all obtained from the same sample, sequenced in a study of blood T cell repertoires in COVID-19. Measured with immunoSEQ multiplex PCR; TCRdb has only the in-frame clones, and not every one. The profile shows 120,000 to 150,000 clones, 75% to 85% of them singletons. The material sequenced was peripheral blood. All receptors come from a human donor with acute or convalescent COVID-19. The donor label of this sample is uncertain.

CDR3 coding DNA: TGCGCCAGCAGCTTGGGACAGTACCTCAATGAGCAGTTCTTC. Protein product: CASSLGQYLNEQFF. The genes are TRBV5-1 and TRBJ2-1; D possibly corresponds to TRBD1 (5 bases). The CDR3 loop spans 14 amino acids. V dropped 0 bases and J dropped 6 bases, with 10 bases sitting between them. Germline V CDR1 and CDR2: SGHRS, YFSETQ.

This clone was counted a few times. The chain combines TRBV24-1 with TRBJ2-5, with 7 bases identical to TRBD1. V lost 2 bases and J lost 4; bases outside the gene matches: 6. The germline V gene has CDR1 KGHDR and CDR2 SFDVKD. This CDR3 has 15 residues. The CDR3 region is CATSDSLAGGETQYF. For the CDR3, the DNA is TGTGCCACCAGTGATTCGCTCGCAGGGGGAGAGACCCAGTACTTC.

Concerning this clone itself: The junction shows a germline mismatch at one end, possibly a read error. The rearrangement joins TRBV19 to TRBJ1-5; D ambiguous. CDR1 is LNHDA and CDR2 is SQIVND in the germline V gene (reference sequence). The CDR3 extends over 15 amino acids. CDR3 amino acids: CASSIWEVRNHPQHF. CDR3 in DNA: TGTGCCAGTAGTATTTGGGAGGTTCGCAATCATCCCCAGCATTTT.

V is TRBV25-1 and J is TRBJ1-1; weak D call: TRBD1 (5 bases). Trimming took 1 base from V and 4 from J, leaving 10 bases between them. The CDR3 consists of 14 residues. From germline, CDR1 is MGHDK and CDR2 SYGVNS. The CDR3 is CASSESGGSTEAFF. The CDR3 DNA is TGTGCCAGCAGTGAATCGGGGGGGAGCACTGAAGCTTTCTTT.

V is TRBV11-3 and J is TRBJ2-1, with D perhaps TRBD1 (7 bases). The length of the CDR3 is 16 residues. The germline V gene has CDR1 SGHNT and CDR2 YENEEA. The V gene lost 5 bases and the J gene lost 10 bases, with 24 bases spanning the gap. CDR3 residues: CASSPPRRGPAREQFF. CDR3 DNA sequence: TGTGCCAGCAGCCCCCCGCGGAGGGGGCCTGCCAGGGAGCAGTTCTTC.

This clone was detected only a few times. This chain links TRBV3-1 (or the pseudogene TRBV3-2) with TRBJ1-1; unclear D gene. V shed 3 bases and J shed 1 base, with 12 bases lying between them. CDR1 LGHDT and CDR2 YNNKEL come from the germline V gene (reference sequence). The CDR3 extends over 15 amino acids. The CDR3 nucleotides read TGTGCCAGCAGCCACCCTCCGACGGGGAACACTGAAGCTTTCTTT. It specifies CASSHPPTGNTEAFF.

This chain uses TRBV20-1 with TRBJ2-5; D perhaps matches TRBD1 (5 bases). Germline CDR1 DFQATT, CDR2 SNEGSKA (reference sequence). V was trimmed by 3 bases and J by 4 bases, leaving 15 bases between them. This CDR3 contains 14 residues. CDR3 coding DNA: TGCAGTGCTAGTTCTGCAGGGTCAGGAGAGACCCAGTACTTC. Protein sequence: CSASSAGSGETQYF.

This chain connects TRBV7-9 to TRBJ1-3, with TRBD1 as a possible D gene (6 bases). Trimming took 5 bases from V and 2 from J, leaving 16 bases between them. Germline loops: CDR1 SEHNR, CDR2 FQNEAQ (reference sequence). The CDR3 totals 16 residues. CDR3 in DNA: TGTGCCAGCAGCCCCTTCTCCACAGGGACTGGAAACACCATATATTTT. It yields the protein CASSPFSTGTGNTIYF.

This chain joins TRBV12-5 and TRBJ2-2; D might be TRBD1 (6 bases). The CDR3 covers 16 residues. The germline V and J ends were trimmed by 5 bases and 5 bases, with 18 bases remaining between them. Germline CDR1 LGHNT, CDR2 FRNRAP. CDR3 DNA: TGTGCTAGTGGTCTTGTCCGGGACATAGAGACCGGGGAGCTGTTTTTT. Its protein product is CASGLVRDIETGELFF. The variable domain in full, with the rest retrieved from reference TRBV12-5 and TRBJ2-2, is DARVTQTPRHKVTEMGQEVTMRCQPILGHNTVFWYRQTMMQGLELLAYFRNRAPLDDSGMPKDRFSAEMPDATLATLKIQPSEPRDSAVYFCASGLVRDIETGELFFGEGSRLTVL.

The chain carries TRBV5-4 and TRBJ1-1, with TRBD1 matching over 11 bases. Germline loops: CDR1 SGHNT, CDR2 YYREEE (reference sequence). V lost 3 bases, J lost 8 bases, and 6 bases stayed unmatched. The CDR3 consists of 14 residues. The DNA for the CDR3 is TGTGCCAGCAGCTCCGGGACAGGGGGAAGAGAAGCTTTCTTT. Translating gives CASSSGTGGREAFF.

This rearrangement joins TRBV27 to TRBJ2-7, with 7 bases matching TRBD2. This CDR3 region has 16 residues. Trimming at V came to 2 bases and at J to 2 bases, leaving 9 bases not matched to a gene. Germline values: CDR1 MNHEY, CDR2 SMNVEV (reference sequence). CDR3 bases: TGTGCCAGCAGTTTAGGGTGGGGAGGGGAAACCTACGAGCAGTACTTC. Translating gives CASSLGWGGETYEQYF.

This chain joins TRBV4-1 and TRBJ1-5; no reliable D call. Germline V gene lookup returns CDR1 MGHRA and CDR2 YSYEKL. The CDR3 consists of 16 residues. Trimming pared 0 bases from V and 2 bases from J, leaving 11 bases between. CDR3 sequence reads: CASSQDYPEGNQPQHF. The CDR3 DNA sequence: TGCGCCAGCAGCCAAGATTACCCGGAGGGCAATCAGCCCCAGCATTTT.

This sequence joins TRBV21-1 and TRBJ2-5; the table assigns TRBD1, which was not confirmed against the DNA. TRBV21-1 is deemed a pseudogene. The CDR3 length is 14 residues. This CDR3 reads CASIVDRGKETQYF. The DNA for the CDR3 is TGTGCCAGCATCGTTGACAGGGGGAAAGAGACCCAGTACTTC.

This chain joins TRBV27 and TRBJ1-2; no clear D. V lost 5 bases to trimming and J lost 8 bases, with 15 bases between them. Germline V gene lookup returns CDR1 MNHEY and CDR2 SMNVEV (reference sequence). The CDR3 covers 13 residues. The CDR3 nucleotides are TGTGCCAGCAGTCCCCTTGGGGAGGTAGGCTACACCTTC. Translating it yields CASSPLGEVGYTF.